These 26 T cell receptor beta chains share one sample of origin, sequenced in a study of blood T cell repertoires in COVID-19. The protocol was immunoSEQ multiplex PCR, while the TCRdb copy is restricted to in-frame clones and leaves out a portion. Of 130,000 or so clones in the sample, roughly 86% were seen once. Sequencing was carried out using peripheral blood. All receptors come from a woman aged 45-65 years who had recovered from COVID-19.

This clone was found once. The genes are TRBV30 and TRBJ1-1; TRBD1 aligns across 12 bases. The germline V gene encodes CDR1 GTSNPN and CDR2 SVGIG (reference sequence). This CDR3 is 16 amino acids long. With V trimmed by 2 bases and J by 4 bases, 8 bases remained unmatched. The CDR3 region is CAWSSPGTGGFTEAFF. The CDR3 DNA follows: TGTGCCTGGAGTTCCCCCGGGACAGGGGGCTTCACTGAAGCTTTCTTT.

J is TRBJ2-7 and V is TRBV5-1; maybe TRBD1 (6 bases). The CDR3 has 15 residues. Looked up from germline, CDR1 is SGHRS and CDR2 is YFSETQ. The V end was cut by 0 bases, the J end by 0 bases, with 10 bases between. The CDR3 reads CASSLAPDSSYEQYF. In DNA form, the CDR3 reads TGCGCCAGCAGCTTGGCTCCGGACAGCTCCTACGAGCAGTACTTC.

The chain combines TRBV6-1 with TRBJ1-2, with D uncertain. Germline loops: CDR1 MNHNS, CDR2 SASEGT. The CDR3 covers 16 residues. Trimming removed 4 bases at V and 2 bases at J, with 17 bases between. The DNA for the CDR3 is TGTGCCAGCAGTGGAGGGATTGCTGGTCGCAACTATGGCTACACCTTC. Residues: CASSGGIAGRNYGYTF.

This clone occurred a few times. The chain carries TRBV19 and TRBJ2-1; the match to TRBD2 covers 11 bases. V trimming: 6 bases; J trimming: 9 bases; junction bases outside the gene matches: 7. The CDR3 has 14 amino acids. Looked up from germline, CDR1 is LNHDA and CDR2 is SQIVND (reference sequence). The CDR3 sequence: CASRSTSGSFEQFF. CDR3 sequence (DNA): TGTGCCAGTAGGAGCACTAGCGGGAGTTTTGAGCAGTTCTTC.

The gene calls are TRBV14 and TRBJ1-6; the match to TRBD1 covers 10 bases. Germline assignment: CDR1 SGHDN and CDR2 FVKESK. V lost 4 bases, J lost 9 bases, and 6 bases stayed unmatched. CDR3 size: 15 residues. In DNA, the CDR3 is TGTGCCAGCAGCCGAGACAGGGGGCGTCTTTCACCCCTCCACTTT. Residues: CASSRDRGRLSPLHF.

This clone was seen just once. The chain couples TRBV12-3 or TRBV12-4 to TRBJ1-1; D gene unclear. There are 13 residues in the CDR3. V was pared by 3 bases and J by 1 base, with 6 bases between. The CDR3 loop is CASSLWQNTEAFF. The CDR3 DNA is TGTGCCAGCAGTTTGTGGCAGAACACTGAAGCTTTCTTT.

The rearrangement uses TRBV2 and TRBJ1-5, with D maybe TRBD1 (5 bases). Trimming pared 0 bases from V and 7 bases from J, leaving 16 bases between. From germline, CDR1 is SNHLY and CDR2 FYNNEI. The CDR3 has 16 residues. The DNA for the CDR3 is TGTGCCAGCAGTGAAGCGATGGCAGGGCTAGTGCAGCCCCAGCATTTT. Protein: CASSEAMAGLVQPQHF.

This clone is a singleton in its sample. The J gene is TRBJ1-2, the V gene TRBV27; D may be TRBD1 (5 bases). Germline lookup yields CDR1 MNHEY and CDR2 SMNVEV (reference sequence). Trimming left V 6 bases short and J 4 bases short, with 9 bases between. This CDR3 contains 12 residues. The CDR3 bases are TGTGCCAGCAGGAGCACAGGCTATGGCTACACCTTC. This codes for CASRSTGYGYTF.

This sequence joins TRBV11-2 and TRBJ2-3, with a weak D call TRBD1 (5 bases). V was trimmed by 8 bases and J by 2 bases, leaving 14 bases between them. The CDR3 consists of 14 residues. Germline lookup yields CDR1 SGHAT and CDR2 FQNNGV. CDR3 DNA sequence: TGTGCCAGCTCCGAAGGGGCGCACACAGATACGCAGTATTTT. Protein product: CASSEGAHTDTQYF.

This rearrangement joins TRBV7-2 to TRBJ2-7; a weak D match, TRBD2 (5 bases). CDR1 and CDR2 (germline): SGHTA, FQGNSA. This CDR3 is built from 15 residues. V dropped 5 bases and J dropped 3 bases, with 17 bases sitting between them. The CDR3 spells CASSPAGSPLYEQYF. The DNA of the CDR3 is TGTGCCAGCAGCCCGGCGGGCAGTCCCCTCTACGAGCAGTACTTC.

This clone was observed at least ten times. The chain recombines TRBV6-2 or TRBV6-3 with TRBJ2-7, with D perhaps matching TRBD1 (6 bases). The germline V gene encodes CDR1 MNHEY and CDR2 SVGEGT. This CDR3 is built from 12 residues. V lost 2 bases, J lost 9 bases, and 11 bases lay in between. The CDR3 here is CASSYGTTVQYF. The CDR3 nucleotides are TGTGCCAGCAGTTACGGGACAACCGTGCAGTACTTC.

V usage is TRBV19 and J usage is TRBJ2-5, with unresolved D. This CDR3 comprises 13 residues. V shed 4 bases and J shed 2 bases, with 8 bases lying between them. Looked up from germline, CDR1 is LNHDA and CDR2 is SQIVND (reference sequence). CDR3 sequence (DNA): TGTGCCAGTAGTACTAATAAACAAGAGACCCAGTACTTC. Translation: CASSTNKQETQYF. Looking up the rest from reference TRBV19 and TRBJ2-5 gives the full variable domain: DGGITQSPKYLFRKEGQNVTLSCEQNLNHDAMYWYRQDPGQGLRLIYYSQIVNDFQKGDIAEGYSVSREKKESFPLTVTSAQKNPTAFYLCASSTNKQETQYFGPGTRLLVL.

This chain connects TRBV24-1 to TRBJ2-1, with D perhaps TRBD1 (5 bases). Germline assignment: CDR1 KGHDR and CDR2 SFDVKD. The CDR3 runs to 14 residues. V lost 5 bases, J lost 5 bases, and 12 bases lay in between. Here the CDR3 reads CATSGWGPHNEQFF. CDR3 sequence (DNA): TGTGCCACCAGTGGTTGGGGCCCCCACAATGAGCAGTTCTTC.

This clone was counted a single time. An end of the junction does not agree with germline; a read error may underlie this. The chain has TRBV30 and TRBJ1-2; D gene unclear. The V gene's germline CDR1 is GTSNPN and CDR2 SVGIG (reference sequence). The CDR3 loop spans 13 amino acids. The DNA of the CDR3 is TGTGCCAGGAGACCCCCTACGGGGTATGGCTACACCTTC. Protein product: CARRPPTGYGYTF.

The chain combines TRBV11-3 with TRBJ2-5; 13 bases are a match to TRBD2. The V gene's germline CDR1 is SGHNT and CDR2 YENEEA. V was clipped by 4 bases and J by 4 bases; unmatched bases: 9. The CDR3 is 17 residues long. CDR3 in amino acids: CASSSGTSGTGRETQYF. The CDR3 nucleotides are TGTGCCAGCAGCTCGGGGACTAGCGGGACGGGACGAGAGACCCAGTACTTC.

The chain is built from TRBV6-2 or TRBV6-3 and TRBJ2-1; TRBD1 matches 8 bases. Germline V CDR1 and CDR2: MNHEY, SVGEGT. This CDR3 has 17 amino acids. V gave up 2 bases and J gave up 12 bases; unmatched junction bases: 18. CDR3 DNA: TGTGCCAGCAGTTACAGGGTATCGAGACAGGGGCTAAAGGGGCAGTTCTTC. Protein product: CASSYRVSRQGLKGQFF.

The chain links TRBV4-3 to TRBJ2-5; 11 nucleotides line up with TRBD1. The trim removed 4 bases at V and 5 bases at J, leaving 6 bases unmatched. Germline V CDR1 and CDR2: LGHNA, YSLEER. The CDR3 is 15 amino acids. CDR3 amino acids: CASSRRTGGKETQYF. Here the CDR3 DNA reads TGCGCCAGCAGCCGCAGGACAGGGGGCAAGGAGACCCAGTACTTC.

The V call is TRBV18, the J call TRBJ2-3, with D perhaps matching TRBD2 (5 bases). The germline V gene has CDR1 KGHSH and CDR2 LQKENI. Between the trimmed V and J ends, which lost 2 bases and 3 bases, there was a span of 9 bases. CDR3 size: 14 residues. The CDR3 coding sequence is TGTGCCAGCTCACCATACGGGGAGACAGATACGCAGTATTTT. Encoded protein: CASSPYGETDTQYF. The full variable domain, with the rest looked up from reference TRBV18 and TRBJ2-3, is NAGVMQNPRHLVRRRGQEARLRCSPMKGHSHVYWYRQLPEEGLKFMVYLQKENIIDESGMPKERFSAEFPKEGPSILRIQQVVRGDSAAYFCASSPYGETDTQYFGPGTRLTVL.

The rearrangement joins TRBV30 to TRBJ2-6, with D hard to call. The CDR3 contains 12 residues. V dropped 5 bases and J dropped 2 bases, with 4 bases sitting between them. Germline V gives CDR1 GTSNPN, CDR2 SVGIG (reference sequence). The CDR3 DNA is TGTGCCTGGGAGACTGGGGCCAACGTCCTGACTTTC. Its translation is CAWETGANVLTF.

The chain joins TRBV6-2 or TRBV6-3 to TRBJ2-5; D not resolved. Trimming removed 1 base at V and 5 bases at J, with 17 bases between. The CDR3 has 16 residues. Per the germline V gene, CDR1 is MNHEY and CDR2 is SVGEGT. The CDR3 DNA reads TGTGCCAGCAGTTACTACGAGCGCGATCAATCTGAGACCCAGTACTTC. Translation: CASSYYERDQSETQYF.

The rearrangement uses TRBV7-2 and TRBJ1-2; D remains ambiguous. The length of the CDR3 is 13 residues. Trimming shortened V by 1 base and J by 1 base, and 4 bases separated the two germline ends. Germline values: CDR1 SGHTA, CDR2 FQGNSA. In nucleotides, the CDR3 is TGTGCCAGCAGCTTAGACATTAACTATGGCTACACCTTC. It specifies CASSLDINYGYTF.

The V and J genes are TRBV2 and TRBJ1-5; unclear D gene. V lost 5 bases and J 6 bases, leaving 11 bases between the germline ends. This CDR3 is built from 13 residues. CDR1 is SNHLY, CDR2 FYNNEI, per germline. The CDR3: CASSYSTSQPQHF. The CDR3 nucleotides read TGTGCCAGCAGTTACAGTACGAGTCAGCCCCAGCATTTT. Full variable domain (rest looked up from reference TRBV2 and TRBJ1-5): EPEVTQTPSHQVTQMGQEVILRCVPISNHLYFYWYRQILGQKVEFLVSFYNNEISEKSEIFDDQFSVERPDGSNFTLKIRSTKLEDSAMYFCASSYSTSQPQHFGDGTRLSIL.

The chain carries TRBV7-6 and TRBJ2-7; D is unresolved. Trimming shortened V by 9 bases and J by 1 base, and 7 bases separated the two germline ends. This CDR3 region has 11 residues. Germline assignment: CDR1 SGHVS and CDR2 FNYEAQ. In DNA form, the CDR3 reads TGTGCCAGTCAGCGATCCTACGAGCAGTACTTC. Translation gives CASQRSYEQYF.

The V and J genes are TRBV7-2 and TRBJ1-2; 9 nucleotides align to TRBD1. The length of the CDR3 is 15 residues. The V gene's germline CDR1 is SGHTA and CDR2 FQGNSA. V trimming: 5 bases; J trimming: 10 bases; junction bases outside the gene matches: 14. Here the CDR3 reads CASSPSRPGQGNYTF. As DNA, the CDR3 is TGTGCCAGCAGCCCCAGCCGGCCGGGACAGGGTAACTACACCTTC.

The rearrangement uses TRBV11-3 and TRBJ2-5; a possible D gene is TRBD2 (7 bases). The length of the CDR3 is 15 residues. The ends were cut back, 1 base at V and 6 bases at J, with 15 bases in the middle. Per germline, CDR1 SGHNT and CDR2 YENEEA. CDR3 in DNA: TGTGCCAGCAGCTTAGTGCGGGGGCACGACAAGACCCAGTACTTC. This translates into CASSLVRGHDKTQYF.

This rearrangement joins TRBV11-2 to TRBJ1-3; 7 nucleotides line up with TRBD1. Germline loops: CDR1 SGHAT, CDR2 FQNNGV. CDR3 length equals 16 residues. The trim removed 4 bases at V and 2 bases at J, leaving 8 bases unmatched. The CDR3: CASSSMRGPAGNTIYF. The CDR3 DNA is TGTGCCAGCAGCTCGATGAGGGGGCCGGCTGGAAACACCATATATTTT.